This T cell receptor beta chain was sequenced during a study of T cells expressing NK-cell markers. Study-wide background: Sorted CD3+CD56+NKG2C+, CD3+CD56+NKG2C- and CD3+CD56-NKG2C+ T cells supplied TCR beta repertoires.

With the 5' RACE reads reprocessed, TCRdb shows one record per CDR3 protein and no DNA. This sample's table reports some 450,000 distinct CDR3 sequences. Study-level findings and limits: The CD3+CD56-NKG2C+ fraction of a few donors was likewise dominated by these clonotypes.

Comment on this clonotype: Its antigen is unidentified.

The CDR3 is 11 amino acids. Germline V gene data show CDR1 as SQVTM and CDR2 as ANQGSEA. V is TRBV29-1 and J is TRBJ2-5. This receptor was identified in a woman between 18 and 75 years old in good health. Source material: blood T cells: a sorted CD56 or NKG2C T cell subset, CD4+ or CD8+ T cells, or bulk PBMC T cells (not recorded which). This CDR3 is CSVEGQETQYF.